What follows are 19 T cell receptor beta chains derived from one specimen sequenced in a study of breast tumors, draining lymph nodes, adjacent tissues. TCRdb reprocessed the multiplex PCR reads via MiXCR and lists one record per CDR3 protein. Altogether approximately 170,000 distinct CDR3 sequences are present, around a third being singletons, with the ten largest covering 3.5% to 4.5%. Axillary draining lymph nodes of breast cancer patients supplied the node samples. Sequencing used axillary lymph node tissue. Source of these receptors: a female donor with breast cancer. Some clones in this sample may be carry-over from other donors' samples.

This clonotype has just a few counts. The junction departs from germline at one end; a sequencing error may be responsible. This sequence joins TRBV6-6 and TRBJ2-7; TRBD1 matches 7 bases. The CDR3 covers 13 residues. Per the germline V gene, CDR1 is MNHNY and CDR2 is SVGAGI (reference sequence). Written as DNA, the CDR3 is TGTGCCAGCAGTCACTCAGGGGGCTACGAGCAGTACTTC. Encoded protein: CASSHSGGYEQYF.

The gene calls are TRBV7-9 and TRBJ1-1; D not certain. The CDR3 spans 12 residues. Germline V gives CDR1 SEHNR, CDR2 FQNEAQ (reference sequence). Trimming pared 6 bases from V and 5 bases from J, leaving 10 bases between. For the CDR3, the DNA is TGTGCCAGCAGTGAGGGTGAAACTGAAGCTTTCTTT. This translates into CASSEGETEAFF.

The table lists this clonotype with many counts. The chain recombines TRBV14 with TRBJ1-2, with D tentatively TRBD1 (6 bases). Trimming left V 5 bases short and J 1 base short, with 14 bases between. Germline assignment: CDR1 SGHDN and CDR2 FVKESK. This CDR3 is built from 15 residues. This CDR3 is CASSEQGSFNYGYTF. The CDR3, as DNA: TGTGCCAGCAGCGAGCAGGGGTCCTTTAACTATGGCTACACCTTC.

In its sample, this clonotype was seen many times. J is TRBJ2-1 and V is TRBV19, with D perhaps assigned TRBD1 or TRBD2 (6 bases each). V gave up 7 bases and J gave up 7 bases, with 14 bases separating them. Germline V gene sequence: CDR1 LNHDA, CDR2 SQIVND (reference sequence). This CDR3 is 13 amino acids long. The CDR3 protein is CASKRGAGNEQFF. In nucleotides, the CDR3 is TGTGCCAGTAAGAGGGGGGCCGGGAATGAGCAGTTCTTC.

This clonotype was seen ten or more times. V and J are TRBV7-2 and TRBJ2-5; possible D gene TRBD1, 5 bases. The CDR3 spans 15 residues. V was trimmed by 5 bases and J by 5 bases, leaving 18 bases between them. Germline V gene lookup returns CDR1 SGHTA and CDR2 FQGNSA. In DNA form, the CDR3 reads TGTGCCAGCAGCAGAAGGATAGGGGCGCGTGAGACCCAGTACTTC. It is translated as CASSRRIGARETQYF.

This clonotype has at least ten counts. The rearrangement joins TRBV14 to TRBJ1-3; D may be TRBD1 (5 bases). Germline V gives CDR1 SGHDN, CDR2 FVKESK. Trimming removed 2 bases from V and 0 bases from J, with 17 bases in between. CDR3 size: 18 residues. In DNA form, the CDR3 reads TGTGCCAGCAGCCAACCCCGACAGACCTGGGACTCTGGAAACACCATATATTTT. Protein: CASSQPRQTWDSGNTIYF.

The CDR3 region has the DNA TGTGCCAGCAGCTTAGATAGCGGGGGGCTAGAGACCCAGTACTTC. Amino acid sequence: CASSLDSGGLETQYF. The rearrangement uses TRBV11-3 and TRBJ2-5; 10 bases are shared with TRBD2. CDR1 SGHNT and CDR2 YENEEA come from the germline V gene. J was trimmed by 4 bases and V by 0 bases; bases with no gene match: 2. The CDR3 is made up of 15 amino acids. Combining the CDR3 with reference TRBV11-3 and TRBJ2-5 gives the whole variable domain EAGVVQSPRYKIIEKKQPVAFWCNPISGHNTLYWYLQNLGQGPELLIRYENEEAVDDSQLPKDRFSAERLKGVDSTLKIQPAELGDSAVYLCASSLDSGGLETQYFGPGTRLLVL.

This clonotype was recorded a few times. This may stem from a read error, because a much larger clone lies one nucleotide away. J is TRBJ2-1 and V is TRBV7-9, with D possibly TRBD2 on 6 matching bases. The CDR3 totals 15 residues. Germline CDR1 reads SEHNR; CDR2 reads FQNEAQ (reference sequence). The CDR3 reads CASSLSTREEVEQLF. The CDR3 bases are TGTGCCAGCAGCCTTTCCACCAGGGAGGAGGTCGAGCAGCTCTTC.

The CDR3 sequence: CASSLVVGQGYEQYF. Here the CDR3 DNA reads TGCGCCAGCAGCTTGGTCGTAGGACAGGGCTACGAGCAGTACTTC. The chain uses TRBV5-1 and TRBJ2-7, with 8 bases that match TRBD1. V lost 0 bases and J lost 3; bases outside the gene matches: 5. This CDR3 region has 15 residues. Per germline, CDR1 SGHRS and CDR2 YFSETQ.

CDR3 amino acids: CASSIRDSREGDLYNEQFF. CDR3 coding DNA: TGTGCCAGCAGCATCCGGGACTCGCGGGAGGGGGACCTCTACAATGAGCAGTTCTTC. This chain uses TRBV5-6 with TRBJ2-1, with 9 bases fitting TRBD2. After removal of 4 bases from V and 3 bases from J, the junction contained 17 bases not matched to a gene. This CDR3 is built from 19 residues. The germline V gene has CDR1 SGHDT and CDR2 YYEEEE.

The chain couples TRBV7-9 to TRBJ2-5; 13 bases align to TRBD2. This CDR3 spans 17 amino acids. CDR1 and CDR2 (germline): SEHNR, FQNEAQ (reference sequence). Trimming took 4 bases from V and 9 from J; bases not matched to a gene: 14. CDR3 nucleotide sequence: TGTGCCAGCAGCTCTTCCGGGACTAGCGGGGCCAGGGGGGCCCAGTACTTC. Translation gives CASSSSGTSGARGAQYF.

This clonotype came up many times. J is TRBJ1-5 and V is TRBV4-1, with D hard to call. The germline CDR1 and CDR2 sequences are MGHRA and YSYEKL. This CDR3 comprises 13 residues. Trimming removed 1 base at V and 4 bases at J, with 5 bases between. The CDR3 sequence: CASSQAYNQPQHF. The DNA of the CDR3 is TGCGCCAGCAGCCAAGCTTATAATCAGCCCCAGCATTTT.

This clonotype was seen at least ten times. This chain connects TRBV11-2 to TRBJ2-1, with D perhaps matching TRBD1 or TRBD2 (5 bases each). The CDR3 extends over 13 amino acids. Germline V gives CDR1 SGHAT, CDR2 FQNNGV. Deletions cut 1 base from V and 8 bases from J, with 9 bases between. The CDR3 sequence: CASSLGGRDEQFF. The CDR3 DNA reads TGTGCCAGCAGCTTAGGGGGACGCGATGAGCAGTTCTTC.

This clonotype was picked up many times. The chain combines TRBV20-1 with TRBJ2-3; 7 bases are a match to TRBD2. This CDR3 is built from 17 residues. Germline V CDR1 and CDR2: DFQATT, SNEGSKA (reference sequence). J lost 0 bases, V lost 3 bases, and 12 bases had no gene match. CDR3 sequence (DNA): TGCAGTGCTAGTTTAGCGGGCTTAGTTTCTAGCACAGATACGCAGTATTTT. It codes for CSASLAGLVSSTDTQYF.

A note on this clonotype: This clone may be a read error of a much larger clone one base away. The V gene is TRBV6-1, the J gene TRBJ1-3; D gene uncertain. The CDR3 runs to 11 residues. The germline gives CDR1 MNHNS, CDR2 SASEGT. CDR3 nucleotide sequence: TGTGCCAGCAGACGAGGACTCACCACATATTTT. Translated, it gives CASRRGLTTYF.

This sequence joins TRBV12-5 and TRBJ2-5; TRBD2 matches 13 bases. This CDR3 has 15 residues. The V and J ends lost 3 bases and 4 bases, in that order; junction bases with no gene match: 2. CDR1 is LGHNT, CDR2 FRNRAP, per germline. The CDR3 protein is CASGLLAGGSETQYF. CDR3 nucleotide sequence: TGTGCTAGTGGTTTACTAGCGGGAGGGTCAGAGACCCAGTACTTC.

This clonotype appeared many times. The chain recombines TRBV20-1 with TRBJ1-6; D ambiguous. The CDR3 is 16 amino acids. The germline gives CDR1 DFQATT, CDR2 SNEGSKA (reference sequence). Trimming removed 0 bases at V and 7 bases at J, with 16 bases between. The CDR3 DNA is TGCAGTGCTAGAGATTACATCGGGCCTAAAAATTCACCCCTCCACTTT. This encodes CSARDYIGPKNSPLHF.

This clonotype was counted only a few times. The chain has TRBV6-5 and TRBJ2-3; TRBD2 agrees at 9 bases. V lost 5 bases to trimming and J lost 0 bases; unmatched junction nucleotides: 9. The CDR3 runs to 17 residues. The germline gives CDR1 MNHEY, CDR2 SVGAGI. This CDR3 is CASSTTPLAGSTDTQYF. The CDR3 bases are TGTGCCAGCAGTACTACCCCCCTAGCGGGAAGCACAGATACGCAGTATTTT.

This clonotype was seen only a few times. This chain joins TRBV12-3 or TRBV12-4 and TRBJ2-7; D perhaps matches TRBD1 (5 bases). The CDR3 consists of 14 residues. Trimming cost V 3 bases and J 6 bases, with 15 bases left between them. The CDR3 nucleotides read TGTGCCAGCAGTTTCGGCAGGGATGGGTCCGAGCAGTACTTC. It specifies CASSFGRDGSEQYF.